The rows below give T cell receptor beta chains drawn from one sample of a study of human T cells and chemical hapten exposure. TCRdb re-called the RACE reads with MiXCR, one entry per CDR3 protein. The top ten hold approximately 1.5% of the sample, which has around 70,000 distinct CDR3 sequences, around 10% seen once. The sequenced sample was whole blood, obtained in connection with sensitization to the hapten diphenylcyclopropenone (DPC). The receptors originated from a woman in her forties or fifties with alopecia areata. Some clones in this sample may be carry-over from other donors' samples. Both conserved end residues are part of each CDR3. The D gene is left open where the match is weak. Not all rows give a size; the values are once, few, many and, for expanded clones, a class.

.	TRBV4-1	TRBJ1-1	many	CASSQEHRDDTEAFF	TGCGCCAGCAGCCAAGAACACAGGGACGACACTGAAGCTTTCTTT
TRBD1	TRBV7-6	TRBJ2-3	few	CASSSYSPGQGGDTQYF	TGTGCCAGCAGCTCATATTCCCCGGGACAGGGTGGCGATACGCAGTATTTT
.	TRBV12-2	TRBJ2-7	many	CASRRPKTSSYEQYF	TGTGCAAGTCGCCGTCCGAAGACTAGCTCCTACGAGCAGTACTTC
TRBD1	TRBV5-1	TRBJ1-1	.	CASSLYDRVNTEAFF	TGCGCCAGCAGCTTATACGACAGGGTGAACACTGAAGCTTTCTTT
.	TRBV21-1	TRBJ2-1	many	CASSKIDGGEDNEQFF	TGTGCCAGCAGCAAAATTGACGGGGGGGAAGACAATGAGCAGTTCTTC
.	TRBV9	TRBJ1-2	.	CASSAEVRRRADYTF	TGTGCCAGCAGCGCCGAGGTTAGGAGGCGGGCTGACTACACCTTC
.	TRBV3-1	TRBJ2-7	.	CASSQDTHEQYF	TGTGCCAGCAGCCAAGATACCCACGAGCAGTACTTC
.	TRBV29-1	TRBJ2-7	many	CSFRRGVEQYF	TGCAGCTTCAGGAGAGGGGTCGAGCAGTACTTC
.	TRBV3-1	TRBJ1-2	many	CASSQLGSGGYTF	TGTGCCAGCAGCCAATTGGGGAGTGGCGGCTACACCTTC
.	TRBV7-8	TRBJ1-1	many	CASRLGSRSATEAFF	TGTGCCAGCAGACTGGGGTCCAGGTCAGCCACTGAAGCTTTCTTT
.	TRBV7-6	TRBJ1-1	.	CASSLGRGDLNTEAFF	TGTGCCAGCAGCTTGGGACGCGGGGATCTAAACACTGAAGCTTTCTTT
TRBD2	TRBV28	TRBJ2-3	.	CASGLAGARGTDTQYF	TGTGCCAGCGGACTAGCGGGGGCCAGGGGCACAGATACGCAGTATTTT
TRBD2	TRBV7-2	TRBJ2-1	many	CASSLAGFLAGGLPSYNEQFF	TGTGCCAGCAGCTTAGCAGGTTTCCTCGCGGGAGGCCTCCCCTCCTACAATGAGCAGTTCTTC
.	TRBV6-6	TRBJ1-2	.	CASSGGPGYGYTF	TGTGCCAGCAGCGGGGGGCCTGGCTATGGCTACACCTTC
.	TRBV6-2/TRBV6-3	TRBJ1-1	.	CASSRTQAEAFF	TGTGCCAGCAGCCGCACACAGGCTGAAGCTTTCTTT
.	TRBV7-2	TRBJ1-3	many	CASSLWRSSGNTIYF	TGTGCCAGCAGCTTGTGGAGGAGCTCTGGAAACACCATATATTTT
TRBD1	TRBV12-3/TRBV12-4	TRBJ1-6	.	CASSSGQGRVPLHF	TGTGCCAGCAGTTCTGGACAGGGCCGGGTACCCCTCCACTTT
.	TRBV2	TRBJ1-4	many	CASSEEVTTVELFF	TGTGCCAGCAGTGAGGAAGTTACGACGGTAGAACTGTTTTTT
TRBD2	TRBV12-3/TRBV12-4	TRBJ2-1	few	CASSSLAGGAEQFF	TGTGCCAGCAGTTCCCTCGCGGGAGGGGCTGAGCAGTTCTTC
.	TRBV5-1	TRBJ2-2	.	CASSLETRTGELFF	TGCGCCAGCAGCCTGGAGACGCGCACCGGGGAGCTGTTTTTT
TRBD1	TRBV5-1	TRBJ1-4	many	CASSVGQGNEKLFF	TGCGCCAGCAGCGTGGGACAGGGTAACGAAAAACTGTTTTTT
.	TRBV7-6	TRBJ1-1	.	CASSEGRKNTEAFF	TGTGCCAGCAGCGAGGGACGGAAGAACACTGAAGCTTTCTTT
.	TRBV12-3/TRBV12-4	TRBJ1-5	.	CASSSRGPQHF	TGTGCCAGCAGTTCCCGGGGGCCCCAGCATTTT
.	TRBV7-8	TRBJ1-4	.	CASSRTEVEKLFF	TGTGCCAGCAGCAGGACAGAAGTTGAAAAACTGTTTTTT
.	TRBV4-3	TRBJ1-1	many	CASSQEFAGTEAFF	TGCGCCAGCAGCCAAGAGTTTGCGGGAACTGAAGCTTTCTTT
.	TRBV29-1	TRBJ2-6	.	CSVEVRPGANVLTF	TGCAGCGTTGAGGTCCGCCCTGGGGCCAACGTCCTGACTTTC
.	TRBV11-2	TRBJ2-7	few	CASSLDRAPWGEQYF	TGTGCCAGCAGCTTGGATCGGGCCCCATGGGGCGAGCAGTACTTC
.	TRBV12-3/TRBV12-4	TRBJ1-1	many	CASSSGAEAAFMNTEAFF	TGTGCCAGCAGTTCGGGGGCTGAGGCGGCGTTCATGAACACTGAAGCTTTCTTT
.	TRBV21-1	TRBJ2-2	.	CASSKVRQTNTGELFF	TGTGCCAGCAGCAAAGTGAGACAGACGAACACCGGGGAGCTGTTTTTT
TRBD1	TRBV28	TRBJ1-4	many	CASSRQGASEKLFF	TGTGCCAGCAGTCGACAGGGGGCCAGTGAAAAACTGTTTTTT
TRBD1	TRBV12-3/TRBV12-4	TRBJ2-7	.	CASTRQGTIAYEQYF	TGTGCCAGCACCAGACAGGGGACAATAGCCTACGAGCAGTACTTC
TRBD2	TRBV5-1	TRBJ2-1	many	CASSSAPSGGYNEQFF	TGCGCCAGCAGCTCCGCACCTAGCGGGGGATACAATGAGCAGTTCTTC
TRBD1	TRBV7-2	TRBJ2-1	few	CASSLDSQGDNEQFF	TGTGCCAGCAGCTTAGATTCCCAGGGGGACAATGAGCAGTTCTTC
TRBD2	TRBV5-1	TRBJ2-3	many	CASSHTGGWLDADTQYF	TGCGCCAGCAGCCATACGGGAGGTTGGCTTGACGCAGATACGCAGTATTTT
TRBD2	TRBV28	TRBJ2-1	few	CASSRGSEGGDEQFF	TGTGCCAGCAGTCGGGGATCGGAGGGAGGGGATGAGCAGTTCTTC
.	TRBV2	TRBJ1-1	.	CASSVGRPQAFF	TGTGCCAGCAGTGTAGGACGGCCCCAAGCTTTCTTT
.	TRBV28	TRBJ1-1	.	CAIQSDTEAFF	TGTGCCATCCAGTCGGACACTGAAGCTTTCTTT
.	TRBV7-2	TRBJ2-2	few	CASSLEADLNTGELFF	TGTGCCAGCAGCTTAGAGGCAGACCTGAACACCGGGGAGCTGTTTTTT
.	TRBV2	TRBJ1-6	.	CASHAGAVYNSPLHF	TGTGCCAGCCATGCGGGGGCGGTCTATAATTCACCCCTCCACTTT
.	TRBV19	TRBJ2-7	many	CASSMGHSYEQYF	TGTGCCAGTAGTATGGGCCACTCCTACGAGCAGTACTTC
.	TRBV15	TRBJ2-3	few	CATSREATGRADTQYF	TGTGCCACCAGCAGAGAAGCGACAGGGAGGGCAGATACGCAGTATTTT
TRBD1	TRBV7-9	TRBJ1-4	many	CASSRRQGYEKLFF	TGTGCCAGCAGCCGTCGACAGGGTTATGAAAAACTGTTTTTT
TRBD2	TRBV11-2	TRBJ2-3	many	CASSLGGGGLVDTQYF	TGTGCCAGCAGCTTAGGTGGCGGGGGGTTAGTAGATACGCAGTATTTT
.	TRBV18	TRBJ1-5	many	CASSTEAGNDQPQHF	TGTGCCAGCTCCACGGAGGCGGGGAACGATCAGCCCCAGCATTTT
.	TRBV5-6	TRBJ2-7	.	CASTQGGEQYF	TGTGCCAGCACCCAAGGAGGGGAGCAGTACTTC
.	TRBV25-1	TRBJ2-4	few	CASSETGSKNIQYF	TGTGCCAGCAGTGAAACCGGGAGTAAAAACATTCAGTACTTC
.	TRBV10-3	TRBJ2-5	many	CAISESNQETQYF	TGTGCCATCAGTGAGTCGAATCAAGAGACCCAGTACTTC
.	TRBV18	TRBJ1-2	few	CASSPQGRDYGYTF	TGTGCCAGCTCACCACAGGGGCGCGACTATGGCTACACCTTC
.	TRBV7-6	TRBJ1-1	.	CASSLGGETEAFF	TGTGCCAGCAGCTTAGGGGGGGAAACTGAAGCTTTCTTT
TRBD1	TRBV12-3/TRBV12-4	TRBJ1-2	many	CASSLAQGTGGASNYGYTF	TGTGCCAGCAGTTTAGCGCAGGGGACAGGGGGCGCGTCTAACTATGGCTACACCTTC
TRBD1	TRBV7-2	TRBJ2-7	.	CASSRDRAYEQYF	TGTGCCAGCAGCCGGGACAGAGCCTACGAGCAGTACTTC
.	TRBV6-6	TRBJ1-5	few	CASMGGSGQPQHF	TGTGCCAGCATGGGGGGATCTGGTCAGCCCCAGCATTTT
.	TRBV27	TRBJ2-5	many	CASSLNSVQETQYF	TGTGCCAGCAGTTTAAATAGCGTTCAAGAGACCCAGTACTTC